These T cell receptor beta chains were read from a single sample in a study of CD8 T cells in Susac syndrome. From the immunoSEQ multiplex PCR reads, TCRdb called clonotypes with MiXCR, one entry per CDR3 protein. The sample carries about 130,000 distinct CDR3 sequences, 85% to 95% recorded once. The sequenced material came from CD8+ T cells from PBMCs. All receptors derive from a human donor with multiple sclerosis. Both conserved end residues are part of each CDR3. Each record gives: V gene, D gene, J gene, clone size, CDR3 DNA, CDR3 protein. A D gene is named only where the DNA matches it firmly. Expanded clones are given a class, and other clones once, few, many or no size at all.

V gene: TRBV4-2; D gene: TRBD1; J gene: TRBJ2-1; clone size: NA; CDR3 DNA: TGTGCCAGCAGCCCCGAGGGGGACAGGGACTACAATGAGCAGTTCTTC; CDR3 protein: CASSPEGDRDYNEQFF
V gene: TRBV5-1; D gene: TRBD1; J gene: TRBJ2-7; clone size: NA; CDR3 DNA: TGCGCCAGCGCCCTGACAGGGGGGCACTACGAGCAGTACTTC; CDR3 protein: CASALTGGHYEQYF
V gene: TRBV30; D gene: TRBD2; J gene: TRBJ2-1; clone size: NA; CDR3 DNA: TGTGCCTGGAGTGGTCAAGCGGGGGGCTACAATGAGCAGTTCTTC; CDR3 protein: CAWSGQAGGYNEQFF
V gene: TRBV9; D gene: NA; J gene: TRBJ2-1; clone size: NA; CDR3 DNA: TGTGCCAGCAGCGCCAAGGGGGAGAACTCCTACAATGAGCAGTTCTTC; CDR3 protein: CASSAKGENSYNEQFF
V gene: TRBV12-5; D gene: TRBD1; J gene: TRBJ2-7; clone size: NA; CDR3 DNA: TGTGCTAGTGGTCCCGGTCCAGGGGGCGAGCAGTACTTC; CDR3 protein: CASGPGPGGEQYF
V gene: TRBV24-1; D gene: TRBD1; J gene: TRBJ2-3; clone size: once; CDR3 DNA: TGTGCCACCAGTGAACCTCGACAGGGGACGAGCACAGATACGCAGTATTTT; CDR3 protein: CATSEPRQGTSTDTQYF
V gene: TRBV12-3/TRBV12-4; D gene: NA; J gene: TRBJ2-2; clone size: NA; CDR3 DNA: TGTGCCAGCGGAATGGGGGACAAACCGAACACCGGGGAGCTGTTTTTT; CDR3 protein: CASGMGDKPNTGELFF
V gene: TRBV12-3/TRBV12-4; D gene: TRBD1; J gene: TRBJ1-3; clone size: NA; CDR3 DNA: TGTGCCAGCTGGCAGGGGGGACCTGGAAACACCATATATTTT; CDR3 protein: CASWQGGPGNTIYF
V gene: TRBV4-1; D gene: NA; J gene: TRBJ1-4; clone size: NA; CDR3 DNA: TGCGCCAGCAGCCAAGTTGGTTCGGGAGAAAAACTGTTTTTT; CDR3 protein: CASSQVGSGEKLFF
V gene: TRBV5-6; D gene: NA; J gene: TRBJ2-2; clone size: NA; CDR3 DNA: TGTGCCAGCAGCTCTGATCCAGATAACACCGGGGAGCTGTTTTTT; CDR3 protein: CASSSDPDNTGELFF
V gene: TRBV24-1; D gene: NA; J gene: TRBJ2-2; clone size: NA; CDR3 DNA: TGTGCCACCAGTGTAGGGTTCCCCGGGGAGCTGTTTTTT; CDR3 protein: CATSVGFPGELFF
V gene: TRBV14; D gene: NA; J gene: TRBJ2-5; clone size: NA; CDR3 DNA: TGTGCCAGCAGCCAAGTCTTCGGGCCCCAAGAGACCCAGTACTTC; CDR3 protein: CASSQVFGPQETQYF
V gene: TRBV7-9; D gene: NA; J gene: TRBJ2-7; clone size: NA; CDR3 DNA: TGTGCCAGCAGCTCCCTAGACCGAGTCCACGAGCAGTACTTC; CDR3 protein: CASSSLDRVHEQYF
V gene: TRBV4-1; D gene: TRBD2; J gene: TRBJ2-7; clone size: NA; CDR3 DNA: TGCGCCAGCAGCCAAGATCCAGGCGGGGGTTCCTACGAGCAGTACTTC; CDR3 protein: CASSQDPGGGSYEQYF
V gene: TRBV27; D gene: NA; J gene: TRBJ1-1; clone size: NA; CDR3 DNA: TGTGCCAGCAGTTTAATGGGCAGGGCCAATGAAGCTTTCTTT; CDR3 protein: CASSLMGRANEAFF
V gene: TRBV29-1; D gene: NA; J gene: TRBJ2-2; clone size: NA; CDR3 DNA: TGCAGCGTAGCCGGCCGGAGGAACCTAATATCCCCCGGGGAGCTGTTTTTT; CDR3 protein: CSVAGRRNLISPGELFF
V gene: TRBV28; D gene: NA; J gene: TRBJ1-2; clone size: NA; CDR3 DNA: TGTGCCAGCAGAGGGATCCAAGGCTACACCTTC; CDR3 protein: CASRGIQGYTF
V gene: TRBV29-1; D gene: NA; J gene: TRBJ2-7; clone size: once; CDR3 DNA: TGCAGCGGGGGGACTCGGGACTCCTACGAGCAGTACTTC; CDR3 protein: CSGGTRDSYEQYF
V gene: TRBV6-6; D gene: NA; J gene: TRBJ2-5; clone size: NA; CDR3 DNA: TGTGCCACCCTTTCCTTTAGCCGTATAAAAGAGACCCAGTACTTC; CDR3 protein: CATLSFSRIKETQYF
V gene: TRBV4-1; D gene: NA; J gene: TRBJ2-1; clone size: NA; CDR3 DNA: TGCGCCAGCAGCCAATTAGAGGACCCTTATTTCGATGAGCAGTTCTTC; CDR3 protein: CASSQLEDPYFDEQFF
V gene: TRBV7-9; D gene: NA; J gene: TRBJ2-1; clone size: NA; CDR3 DNA: TGTGCCAGCAGCTTAGTTGGGGCAGCGGCCTTCAATGAGCAGTTCTTC; CDR3 protein: CASSLVGAAAFNEQFF
V gene: TRBV13; D gene: NA; J gene: TRBJ2-5; clone size: NA; CDR3 DNA: TGTGCCAGCAGCCAAAGGCATGGAGAGACCCAGTACTTC; CDR3 protein: CASSQRHGETQYF
V gene: TRBV12-3/TRBV12-4; D gene: TRBD1; J gene: TRBJ1-1; clone size: NA; CDR3 DNA: TGTGCCAGCGCGGACAGGGGGCTAGGGAACACTGAAGCTTTCTTT; CDR3 protein: CASADRGLGNTEAFF
V gene: TRBV5-4; D gene: NA; J gene: TRBJ2-1; clone size: NA; CDR3 DNA: TGTGCCAGCAGCTTGTTCCTAGCTAGGGACTACAATGAGCAGTTCTTC; CDR3 protein: CASSLFLARDYNEQFF
V gene: TRBV5-6; D gene: NA; J gene: TRBJ2-7; clone size: NA; CDR3 DNA: TGTGCCAGCAGCTTGGATGGCGGCGAAGGGGAGCAGTACTTC; CDR3 protein: CASSLDGGEGEQYF
V gene: TRBV3-1; D gene: TRBD2; J gene: TRBJ2-1; clone size: NA; CDR3 DNA: TGTGCCAGCAGCCTAAAGACTAGCGGGGTTCATGAGCAGTTCTTC; CDR3 protein: CASSLKTSGVHEQFF
V gene: TRBV28; D gene: NA; J gene: TRBJ1-5; clone size: NA; CDR3 DNA: TGTGCCAGCAGCCCCCCGAGATATCGCAATCAGCCCCAGCATTTT; CDR3 protein: CASSPPRYRNQPQHF
V gene: TRBV13; D gene: TRBD1; J gene: TRBJ1-5; clone size: NA; CDR3 DNA: TGTGCCAGCAGCTTAGTCGGATTGGGACAGGGAGAGCCCCAGCATTTT; CDR3 protein: CASSLVGLGQGEPQHF
V gene: TRBV10-3; D gene: NA; J gene: TRBJ1-2; clone size: once; CDR3 DNA: TGTGCCATCAGTGAGCACAACGAGAGGGGCTACACCTTC; CDR3 protein: CAISEHNERGYTF
V gene: TRBV7-6; D gene: NA; J gene: TRBJ1-5; clone size: NA; CDR3 DNA: TGTGCCAGCAGCTTAGCAGACGGACTTAGCAATCAGCCCCAGCATTTT; CDR3 protein: CASSLADGLSNQPQHF
V gene: TRBV28; D gene: NA; J gene: TRBJ2-3; clone size: NA; CDR3 DNA: TGTGCCAGCAGCTTGGGAGACGGAAGCACAGATACGCAGTATTTT; CDR3 protein: CASSLGDGSTDTQYF
V gene: TRBV6-5; D gene: NA; J gene: TRBJ2-1; clone size: NA; CDR3 DNA: TGTGCCAGCAGTTACCCCGCTCCTAGGGGCGAGCAGTTCTTC; CDR3 protein: CASSYPAPRGEQFF
V gene: TRBV6-1; D gene: TRBD2; J gene: TRBJ2-7; clone size: once; CDR3 DNA: TGTGCCAGCAGGCCTACTAGCGGGAACTCCTACGAGCAGTACTTC; CDR3 protein: CASRPTSGNSYEQYF
V gene: TRBV6-5; D gene: NA; J gene: TRBJ2-2; clone size: NA; CDR3 DNA: TGTGCCAGCAGTTACGCCCCCCCTAGAGAAATCACCGGGGAGCTGTTTTTT; CDR3 protein: CASSYAPPREITGELFF
V gene: TRBV9; D gene: NA; J gene: TRBJ2-3; clone size: NA; CDR3 DNA: TGTGCCAGCAGCGTAGGCGGGCTCCCCAGAGATACGCAGTATTTT; CDR3 protein: CASSVGGLPRDTQYF
V gene: TRBV3-1; D gene: NA; J gene: TRBJ2-1; clone size: NA; CDR3 DNA: TGTGCCAGCAGCATCCCCGGGACTCCGAATGAGCAGTTCTTC; CDR3 protein: CASSIPGTPNEQFF
V gene: TRBV10-3; D gene: NA; J gene: TRBJ1-1; clone size: NA; CDR3 DNA: TGTGCCGCCAACCGACAGGCCCAAAACACTGAAGCTTTCTTT; CDR3 protein: CAANRQAQNTEAFF
V gene: TRBV6-1; D gene: NA; J gene: TRBJ2-2; clone size: NA; CDR3 DNA: TGTGCCACCCCATTGACATCGAACACCGGGGAGCTGTTTTTT; CDR3 protein: CATPLTSNTGELFF
V gene: TRBV4-1; D gene: NA; J gene: TRBJ1-5; clone size: NA; CDR3 DNA: TGCGCCAGCAGCCAAGTTATGGGCAATCAGCCCCAGCATTTT; CDR3 protein: CASSQVMGNQPQHF
V gene: TRBV27; D gene: TRBD2; J gene: TRBJ2-3; clone size: NA; CDR3 DNA: TGTGCCAGCAGCCCCGGGACTAGCGGGAGGGATACGCAGTATTTT; CDR3 protein: CASSPGTSGRDTQYF
V gene: TRBV13; D gene: NA; J gene: TRBJ2-7; clone size: NA; CDR3 DNA: TGTGCCAGCAGCTTAGAGACTGGCGACTACGAGCAGTACTTC; CDR3 protein: CASSLETGDYEQYF
V gene: TRBV6-6; D gene: NA; J gene: TRBJ1-2; clone size: NA; CDR3 DNA: TGTGCCACCGCCCCAGGTCGTGGCTACACCTTC; CDR3 protein: CATAPGRGYTF
V gene: TRBV20-1; D gene: TRBD1; J gene: TRBJ1-5; clone size: once; CDR3 DNA: TGCAGTGCCAGGGACAGGGGGCCGGCGGAGCCCCAGCATTTT; CDR3 protein: CSARDRGPAEPQHF
V gene: TRBV6-6; D gene: NA; J gene: TRBJ2-7; clone size: NA; CDR3 DNA: TGTGCCACCCAACAGGGACCTACATTGTCCTACGAGCAGTACTTC; CDR3 protein: CATQQGPTLSYEQYF
V gene: TRBV12-3/TRBV12-4; D gene: TRBD2; J gene: TRBJ2-5; clone size: NA; CDR3 DNA: TGTGCCAGCAGCCCTCTAGCGGGGCTGTACCAAGAGACCCAGTACTTC; CDR3 protein: CASSPLAGLYQETQYF
V gene: TRBV6-4; D gene: TRBD2; J gene: TRBJ2-1; clone size: NA; CDR3 DNA: TGTGCCAGCAGTGACTCGCGCCTAGCGGGCTACAATGAGCAGTTCTTC; CDR3 protein: CASSDSRLAGYNEQFF
V gene: TRBV29-1; D gene: TRBD1; J gene: TRBJ2-1; clone size: once; CDR3 DNA: TGCAGCGTTGAAGGGACAGGCACTTACAATGAGCAGTTCTTC; CDR3 protein: CSVEGTGTYNEQFF
V gene: TRBV3-1; D gene: NA; J gene: TRBJ1-3; clone size: NA; CDR3 DNA: TGTGCCAGCAGCCTCGGGTTGTCGGGGCTAAACACCATATATTTT; CDR3 protein: CASSLGLSGLNTIYF
V gene: TRBV11-2; D gene: NA; J gene: TRBJ2-7; clone size: NA; CDR3 DNA: TGTGCCAGCAGCTTGCAGGTCGACGAGCAGTACTTC; CDR3 protein: CASSLQVDEQYF
V gene: TRBV4-1; D gene: NA; J gene: TRBJ2-3; clone size: NA; CDR3 DNA: TGCGCCAGCAGCCAGAGCACAGATACGCAGTATTTT; CDR3 protein: CASSQSTDTQYF
V gene: TRBV12-3/TRBV12-4; D gene: NA; J gene: TRBJ2-2; clone size: few; CDR3 DNA: TGTGCCACCGTTCGAGTGAACACCGGGGAGCTGTTTTTT; CDR3 protein: CATVRVNTGELFF
V gene: TRBV12-5; D gene: NA; J gene: TRBJ2-1; clone size: NA; CDR3 DNA: TGTGCTAGTGGACATCAAGACGATGAGCAGTTCTTC; CDR3 protein: CASGHQDDEQFF
V gene: TRBV6-4; D gene: NA; J gene: TRBJ1-5; clone size: NA; CDR3 DNA: TGTGCCAGCAGTCCTACAGGGTCCGGTAGCAATCAGCCCCAGCATTTT; CDR3 protein: CASSPTGSGSNQPQHF
V gene: TRBV29-1; D gene: NA; J gene: TRBJ2-5; clone size: NA; CDR3 DNA: TGCAGCGTTTTGGTCGGGGCTCAAGAGACCCAGTACTTC; CDR3 protein: CSVLVGAQETQYF
V gene: TRBV20-1; D gene: NA; J gene: TRBJ2-7; clone size: NA; CDR3 DNA: TGCAGTGCTAGAGATTTGGGTATCTCCTACGAGCAGTACTTC; CDR3 protein: CSARDLGISYEQYF